This T cell receptor beta chain was identified during a study of response to subunit inactivated influenza vaccine. With respect to this clonotype: Its specificity is not known.

Each CDR3 protein is one row after TCRdb ran MiXCR on the RT-PCR reads. The table has roughly 570,000 distinct CDR3 sequences, 10% to 15% seen once. Whole-study findings and limits: That few new T cells are recruited by each seasonal influenza vaccination was the authors' suggestion.

V shed 6 bases and J 7 bases; nucleotides not matched to a gene: 7. The CDR3 consists of 15 residues. In germline, CDR1 is SGHTA, CDR2 FQGNSA. The genes are TRBV7-2 and TRBJ1-3; TRBD1 agrees at 12 bases. Sample: PBMCs from blood, taken roughly 46 days after vaccination. This clonotype was obtained from a man over 45 who received an inactivated influenza vaccine. CDR3 DNA: TGTGCCAGCAGACCTCCGGGACAGGGGGCCAACACCATATATTTT. Protein product: CASRPPGQGANTIYF.